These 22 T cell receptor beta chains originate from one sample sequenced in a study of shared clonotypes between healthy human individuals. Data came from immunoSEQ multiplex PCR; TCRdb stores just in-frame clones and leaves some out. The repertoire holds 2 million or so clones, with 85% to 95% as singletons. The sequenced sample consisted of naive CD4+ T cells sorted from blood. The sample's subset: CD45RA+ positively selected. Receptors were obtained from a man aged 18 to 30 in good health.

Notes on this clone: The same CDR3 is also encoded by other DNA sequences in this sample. The CDR3 sequence is CASSVGQAVYEQYF. CDR3 DNA: TGTGCCAGCAGCGTAGGACAGGCTGTCTACGAGCAGTACTTC. The rearrangement links TRBV9 to TRBJ2-7; the D gene is possibly TRBD1 (6 bases). CDR3 length: 14 amino acids. The V gene's germline CDR1 is SGDLS and CDR2 YYNGEE. Trimming left V 0 bases short and J 3 bases short, with 10 bases between.

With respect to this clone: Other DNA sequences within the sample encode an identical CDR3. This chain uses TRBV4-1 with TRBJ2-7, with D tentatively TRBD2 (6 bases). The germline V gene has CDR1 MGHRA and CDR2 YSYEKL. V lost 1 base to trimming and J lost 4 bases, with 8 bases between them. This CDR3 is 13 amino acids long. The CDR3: CASSQVGLYEQYF. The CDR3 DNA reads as TGCGCCAGCAGCCAAGTGGGACTTTACGAGCAGTACTTC.

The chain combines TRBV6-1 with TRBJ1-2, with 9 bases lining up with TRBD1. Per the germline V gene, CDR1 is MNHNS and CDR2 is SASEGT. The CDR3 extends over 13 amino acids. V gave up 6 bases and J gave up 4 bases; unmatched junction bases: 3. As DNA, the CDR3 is TGTGCCAGCAGGCAGGGACAGGGCTATGGCTACACCTTC. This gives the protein CASRQGQGYGYTF.

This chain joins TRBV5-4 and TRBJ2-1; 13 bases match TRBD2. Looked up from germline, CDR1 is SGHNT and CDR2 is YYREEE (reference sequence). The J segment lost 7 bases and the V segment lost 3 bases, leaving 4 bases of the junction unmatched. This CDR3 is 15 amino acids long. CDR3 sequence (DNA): TGTGCCAGCAGCTGGACTAGCGGGAGAGGTAATGAGCAGTTCTTC. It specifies CASSWTSGRGNEQFF.

In nucleotides, the CDR3 is TGTGCCAGCAGGCGGGGGCAACACAATGAGCAGTTCTTC. This translates into CASRRGQHNEQFF. The chain joins TRBV11-2 to TRBJ2-1, with a tentative D call TRBD2 (7 bases). CDR3 length: 13 residues. V lost 6 bases to trimming and J lost 5 bases, with 11 bases between them. The V gene's germline CDR1 is SGHAT and CDR2 FQNNGV.

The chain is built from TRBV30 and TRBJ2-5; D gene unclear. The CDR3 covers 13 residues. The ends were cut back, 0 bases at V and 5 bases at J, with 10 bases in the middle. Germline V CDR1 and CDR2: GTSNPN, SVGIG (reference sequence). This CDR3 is CAWSVGAGETQYF. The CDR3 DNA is TGTGCCTGGAGTGTAGGCGCCGGTGAGACCCAGTACTTC.

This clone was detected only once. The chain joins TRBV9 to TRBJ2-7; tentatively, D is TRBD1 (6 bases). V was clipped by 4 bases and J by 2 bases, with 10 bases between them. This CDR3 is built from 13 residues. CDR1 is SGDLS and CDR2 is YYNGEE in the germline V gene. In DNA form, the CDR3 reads TGTGCCAGCAGCCCAGGGGCGGCCTACGAGCAGTACTTC. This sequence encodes CASSPGAAYEQYF.

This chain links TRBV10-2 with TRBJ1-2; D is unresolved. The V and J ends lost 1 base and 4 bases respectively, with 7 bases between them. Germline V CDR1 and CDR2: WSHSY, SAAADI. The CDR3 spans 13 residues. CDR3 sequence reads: CASSELGGYGYTF. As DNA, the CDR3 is TGCGCCAGCAGTGAGTTGGGTGGCTATGGCTACACCTTC.

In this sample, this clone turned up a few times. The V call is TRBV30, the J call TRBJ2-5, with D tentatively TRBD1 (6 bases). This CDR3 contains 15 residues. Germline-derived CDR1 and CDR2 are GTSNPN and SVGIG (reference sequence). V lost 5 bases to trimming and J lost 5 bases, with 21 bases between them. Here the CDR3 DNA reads TGTGCCTGGGTGGAGACAGGTGGTGGGTCGGAGACCCAGTACTTC. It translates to CAWVETGGGSETQYF.

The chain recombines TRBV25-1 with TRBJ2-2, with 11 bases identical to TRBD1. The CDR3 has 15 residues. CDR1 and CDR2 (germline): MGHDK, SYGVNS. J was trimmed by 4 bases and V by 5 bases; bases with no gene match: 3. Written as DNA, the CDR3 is TGTGCCAGCAGTCTTGGGACAGGGGGCACCGGGGAGCTGTTTTTT. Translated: CASSLGTGGTGELFF. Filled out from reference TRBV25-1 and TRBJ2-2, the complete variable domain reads EADIYQTPRYLVIGTGKKITLECSQTMGHDKMYWYQQDPGMELHLIHYSYGVNSTEKGDLSSESTVSRIRTEHFPLTLESARPSHTSQYLCASSLGTGGTGELFFGEGSRLTVL.

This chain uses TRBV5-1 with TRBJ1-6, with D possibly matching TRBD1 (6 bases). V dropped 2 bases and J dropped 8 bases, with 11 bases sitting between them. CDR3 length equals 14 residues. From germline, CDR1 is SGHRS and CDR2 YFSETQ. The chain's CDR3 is CASSLRGYDSPLHF. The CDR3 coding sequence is TGCGCCAGCAGCTTAAGGGGGTACGATTCACCCCTCCACTTT.

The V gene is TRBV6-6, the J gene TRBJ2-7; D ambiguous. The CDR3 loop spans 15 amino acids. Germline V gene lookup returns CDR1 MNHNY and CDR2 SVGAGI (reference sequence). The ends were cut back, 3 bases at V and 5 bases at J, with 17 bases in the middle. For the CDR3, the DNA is TGTGCCAGCAGTTATATCCTTGCCGCCACCAACGAGCAGTACTTC. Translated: CASSYILAATNEQYF.

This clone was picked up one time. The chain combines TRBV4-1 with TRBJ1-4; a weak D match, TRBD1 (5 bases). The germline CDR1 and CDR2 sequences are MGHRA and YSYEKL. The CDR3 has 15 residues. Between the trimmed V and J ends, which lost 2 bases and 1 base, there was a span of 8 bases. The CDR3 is CASSQPDRTNEKLFF. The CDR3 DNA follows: TGCGCCAGCAGCCAACCCGACAGAACTAATGAAAAACTGTTTTTT.

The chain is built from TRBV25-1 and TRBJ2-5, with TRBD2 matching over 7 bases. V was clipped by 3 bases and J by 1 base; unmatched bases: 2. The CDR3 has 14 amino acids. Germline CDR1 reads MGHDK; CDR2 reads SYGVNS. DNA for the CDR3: TGTGCCAGCAGTGACTGGGGGGGCCAAGAGACCCAGTACTTC. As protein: CASSDWGGQETQYF. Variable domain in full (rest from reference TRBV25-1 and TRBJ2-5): EADIYQTPRYLVIGTGKKITLECSQTMGHDKMYWYQQDPGMELHLIHYSYGVNSTEKGDLSSESTVSRIRTEHFPLTLESARPSHTSQYLCASSDWGGQETQYFGPGTRLLVL.

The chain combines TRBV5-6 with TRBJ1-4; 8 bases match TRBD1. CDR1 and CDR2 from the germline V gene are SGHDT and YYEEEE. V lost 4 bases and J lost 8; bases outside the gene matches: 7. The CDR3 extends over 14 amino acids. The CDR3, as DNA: TGTGCCAGCAGCCTCAGACAGGGGCTGGAAAAACTGTTTTTT. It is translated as CASSLRQGLEKLFF.

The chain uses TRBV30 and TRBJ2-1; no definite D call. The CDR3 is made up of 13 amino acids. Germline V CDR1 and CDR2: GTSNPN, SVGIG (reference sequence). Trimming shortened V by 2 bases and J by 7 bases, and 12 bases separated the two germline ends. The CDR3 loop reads CAWSPTVWNEQFF. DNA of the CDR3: TGTGCCTGGAGTCCGACGGTTTGGAATGAGCAGTTCTTC.

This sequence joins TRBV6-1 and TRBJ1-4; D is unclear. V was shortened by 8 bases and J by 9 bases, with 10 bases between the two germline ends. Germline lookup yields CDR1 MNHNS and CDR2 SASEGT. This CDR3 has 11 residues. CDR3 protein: CASYLTKKLFF. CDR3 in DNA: TGTGCCAGCTACCTGACCAAAAAACTGTTTTTT.

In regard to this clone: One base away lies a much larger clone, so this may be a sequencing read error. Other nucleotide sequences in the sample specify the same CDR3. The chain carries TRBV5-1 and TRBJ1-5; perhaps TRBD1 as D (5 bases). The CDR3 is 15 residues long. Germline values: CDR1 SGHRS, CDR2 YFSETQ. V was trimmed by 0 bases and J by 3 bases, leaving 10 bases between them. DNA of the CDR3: TGCGCCAGCAGCTTGGGGGTAGGGGACAATCAGCCCCAGCATTTT. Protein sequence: CASSLGVGDNQPQHF.

The CDR3 here is CAVSSGRGETQYF. CDR3 bases: TGTGCCGTATCTAGCGGGAGGGGGGAGACCCAGTACTTC. The V gene is TRBV10-3, the J gene TRBJ2-5; 12 nucleotides match TRBD2. This CDR3 contains 13 residues. Trimming removed 11 bases from V and 5 bases from J; junction bases left unmatched: 6. Germline V gene data show CDR1 as ENHRY and CDR2 as SYGVKD.

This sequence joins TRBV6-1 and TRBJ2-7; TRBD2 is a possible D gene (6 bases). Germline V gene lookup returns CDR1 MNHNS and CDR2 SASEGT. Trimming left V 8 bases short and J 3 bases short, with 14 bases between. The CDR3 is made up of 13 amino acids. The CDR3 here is CASSRTSIYEQYF. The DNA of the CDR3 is TGTGCCAGCTCGAGAACTAGCATCTACGAGCAGTACTTC.

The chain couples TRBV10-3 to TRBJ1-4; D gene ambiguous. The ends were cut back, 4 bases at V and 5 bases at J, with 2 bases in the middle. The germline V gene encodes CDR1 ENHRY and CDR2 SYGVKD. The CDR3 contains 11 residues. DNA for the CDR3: TGTGCCATCAGTGCGAATGAAAAACTGTTTTTT. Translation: CAISANEKLFF.

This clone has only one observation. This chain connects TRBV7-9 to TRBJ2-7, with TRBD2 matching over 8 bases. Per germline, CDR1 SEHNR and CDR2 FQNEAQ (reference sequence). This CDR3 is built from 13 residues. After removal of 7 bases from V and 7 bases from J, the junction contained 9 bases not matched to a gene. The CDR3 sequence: CASIPRGAEEQYF. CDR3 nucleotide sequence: TGTGCCAGCATCCCGCGGGGGGCAGAAGAGCAGTACTTC.